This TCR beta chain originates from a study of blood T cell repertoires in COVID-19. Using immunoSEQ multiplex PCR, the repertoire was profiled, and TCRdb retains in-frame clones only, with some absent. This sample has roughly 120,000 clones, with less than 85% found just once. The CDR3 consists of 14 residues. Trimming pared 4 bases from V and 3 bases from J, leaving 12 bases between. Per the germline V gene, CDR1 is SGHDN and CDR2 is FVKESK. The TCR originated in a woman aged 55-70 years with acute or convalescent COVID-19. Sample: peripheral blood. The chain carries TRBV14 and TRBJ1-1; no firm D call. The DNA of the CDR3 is TGTGCCAGCAGCCGTCGTACGGGGTACACTGAAGCTTTCTTT. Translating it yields CASSRRTGYTEAFF. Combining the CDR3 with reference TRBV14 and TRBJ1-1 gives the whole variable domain EAGVTQFPSHSVIEKGQTVTLRCDPISGHDNLYWYRRVMGKEIKFLLHFVKESKQDESGMPNNRFLAERTGGTYSTLKVQPAELEDSGVYFCASSRRTGYTEAFFGQGTRLTVV.